This TCR beta chain emerged from a study of T cells in Graves' hyperthyroidism and ophthalmopathy. Overall study findings and caveats: The model's output predicted ophthalmopathy at a median of approximately 6.5 months prior to onset.

Germline V gene sequence: CDR1 LNHDA, CDR2 SQIVND (reference sequence). The CDR3 loop spans 16 amino acids. Trimming cost V 4 bases and J 1 base, with 15 bases left between them. The study collected blood at first hyperthyroidism diagnosis, before any ophthalmopathy symptoms arose. PBMCs were sourced from less than 12 ml fresh peripheral blood. This clonotype was counted between two and nine times. Its antigen is unknown. The investigators amplified TCR beta CDR3 regions from RNA transcripts. Primed by the HTBI set, a first-round RT-PCR was run on the TCR CDR3. In TCRdb, the multiplex PCR reads were re-called with MiXCR into one record per CDR3 protein. The table lists about 380,000 distinct CDR3 sequences, roughly 13% of them singletons.

The V call is TRBV19, the J call TRBJ2-3; possible D gene TRBD2, 5 bases. Sequenced: blood. The sequence derives from a man younger than 40 with Graves' hyperthyroidism that later progressed to Graves' ophthalmopathy. The CDR3 here is CASSNPPGMGTDTQYF. CDR3 nucleotide sequence: TGTGCCAGTAGTAACCCCCCGGGGATGGGCACAGATACGCAGTATTTT. The whole variable domain, filled in from reference TRBV19 and TRBJ2-3, reads DGGITQSPKYLFRKEGQNVTLSCEQNLNHDAMYWYRQDPGQGLRLIYYSQIVNDFQKGDIAEGYSVSREKKESFPLTVTSAQKNPTAFYLCASSNPPGMGTDTQYFGPGTRLTVL.